This T cell receptor beta chain is from a study of human T cells and chemical hapten exposure. About the study: The upper back received 0.01% DPC by patch testing, with results read at 6 days. Study results and limitations: Versus controls, expanded TCRs had significantly more large CDR3 similarity clusters.

TCRdb reanalysed the RACE reads using MiXCR and keeps one entry per CDR3 protein. The data hold over 55,000 distinct CDR3 sequences, with about an eighth observed a single time. The V and J ends lost 0 bases and 6 bases respectively, with 5 bases between them. Per the germline V gene, CDR1 is SGHAT and CDR2 is FQNNGV. CDR3 length: 13 amino acids. Relative to its sample, this clonotype is medium-sized. Its antigen remains unidentified. Time point defined: patch test 3, about 24 weeks after DPC sensitization. Treatment denoted: therapeutic diphenylcyclopropenone sensitization with weekly scalp DPC. The study drew its donors from alopecia patients who were 18 to 70 years old and suitable for DPC.

The chain has TRBV11-2 and TRBJ2-2; no firm D call. Sequencing used whole blood, obtained in connection with sensitization to the hapten diphenylcyclopropenone (DPC). This clonotype originated in a man aged 25-40 years with alopecia areata. Some clones in this sample may be carry-over from other donors' samples. This CDR3 is CASSLEAAGELFF. CDR3 sequence (DNA): TGTGCCAGCAGCTTAGAAGCAGCCGGGGAGCTGTTTTTT.